Below are 29 T cell receptor beta chains sequenced from a single sample in a study of regulatory T cells in long-lasting Graves disease. Noted time point: persistent/refractory GD, antithyroid drugs over 5 years with positive TRAb. PBMC-derived RNA was used for the TCR library. Arm-PCR of CDR3 regions and iRepertoire HTBI primers were the basis on which TCR beta libraries were built. MiXCR, run by TCRdb on the multiplex PCR reads, gives a single entry per CDR3 protein. The data show a few hundred thousand distinct CDR3 sequences, around 20% seen once. This material consisted of peripheral blood mononuclear cells (PBMCs), taken when the disease was refractory, from a patient treated with antithyroid drugs. The receptors come from a female donor with Graves disease.

This clonotype was found many times. In DNA form, the CDR3 reads TGTGCCAGCAGTGAACAGGGACCGAACACTGAAGCTTTCTTT. It translates to CASSEQGPNTEAFF. The chain employs TRBV28 and TRBJ1-1; tentative D call: TRBD1 (6 bases). The germline V gene encodes CDR1 MDHEN and CDR2 SYDVKM. The V gene lost 5 bases and the J gene lost 1 base, with 11 bases spanning the gap. CDR3 length equals 14 residues.

The chain couples TRBV7-2 to TRBJ2-7; 10 bases are a match to TRBD1. The V and J ends lost 7 bases and 1 base, in that order; junction bases with no gene match: 10. From germline, CDR1 is SGHTA and CDR2 FQGNSA. There are 16 residues in the CDR3. The CDR3 loop is CASNQPGQGVSYEQYF. The CDR3 nucleotides are TGTGCCAGCAACCAGCCCGGACAGGGGGTATCCTACGAGCAGTACTTC. Full variable domain (outside the CDR3, taken from reference TRBV7-2 and TRBJ2-7): GAGVSQSPSNKVTEKGKDVELRCDPISGHTALYWYRQSLGQGLEFLIYFQGNSAPDKSGLPSDRFSAERTGGSVSTLTIQRTQQEDSAVYLCASNQPGQGVSYEQYFGPGTRLTVT.

This clonotype was observed many times. V usage is TRBV24-1 and J usage is TRBJ1-1; D ambiguous. The CDR3 sequence is 12 residues long. CDR1 is KGHDR, CDR2 SFDVKD, per germline. V lost 9 bases, J lost 3 bases, and 10 bases lay in between. This chain's CDR3 is CATPPVDTEAFF. The CDR3 bases are TGTGCCACCCCTCCAGTGGACACTGAAGCTTTCTTT.

A word on this clonotype: The germline gene is not matched at one end of the junction; a read error may be the cause. This chain links TRBV11-3 with TRBJ2-7; D unclear. The CDR3 length is 14 residues. Germline-derived CDR1 and CDR2 are SGHNT and YENEEA. This CDR3 is CAGSLVQRAYEQYF. DNA for the CDR3: TGTGCCGGCAGCTTAGTGCAAAGGGCCTACGAGCAGTACTTC. Based on the CDR3 plus reference TRBV11-3 and TRBJ2-7, the full variable domain is EAGVVQSPRYKIIEKKQPVAFWCNPISGHNTLYWYLQNLGQGPELLIRYENEEAVDDSQLPKDRFSAERLKGVDSTLKIQPAELGDSAVYLCAGSLVQRAYEQYFGPGTRLTVT.

The J gene is TRBJ2-7, the V gene TRBV7-8; TRBD2 is a possible D gene (5 bases). CDR3 length: 16 residues. V was trimmed by 1 base and J by 1 base, leaving 14 bases between them. The V gene's germline CDR1 is SGHVS and CDR2 FQNEAQ. The chain's CDR3 is CASSLVPAAESYEQYF. CDR3 nucleotides: TGTGCCAGCAGCTTAGTTCCGGCAGCGGAATCCTACGAGCAGTACTTC. Using reference TRBV7-8 and TRBJ2-7 for the parts outside the CDR3, the full variable domain is GAGVSQSPRYKVAKRGQDVALRCDPISGHVSLFWYQQALGQGPEFLTYFQNEAQLDKSGLPSDRFFAERPEGSVSTLKIQRTQQEDSAVYLCASSLVPAAESYEQYFGPGTRLTVT.

The CDR3 sequence is CASSPKLFGTSGADTQYF. The CDR3 coding sequence is TGTGCCAGCAGCCCGAAACTCTTCGGGACTAGCGGGGCAGATACGCAGTATTTT. The V and J genes are TRBV7-9 and TRBJ2-3, with 13 bases matching TRBD2. Germline loops: CDR1 SEHNR, CDR2 FQNEAQ (reference sequence). CDR3 size: 18 residues. Unmatched junction bases numbered 12, after V lost 5 bases and J lost 4 bases.

The rearrangement links TRBV7-2 to TRBJ2-7, with TRBD1 identical over 10 bases. This CDR3 contains 15 residues. The V gene end was trimmed by 1 base and the J gene end by 2 bases; junction bases not matched to a gene: 2. Per the germline V gene, CDR1 is SGHTA and CDR2 is FQGNSA. The CDR3 sequence is CASSLEGQGPYEQYF. As DNA, the CDR3 is TGTGCCAGCAGCTTAGAGGGACAGGGGCCCTACGAGCAGTACTTC.

This clonotype was found many times. The chain employs TRBV24-1 and TRBJ1-5, with unresolved D. Germline lookup yields CDR1 KGHDR and CDR2 SFDVKD. CDR3 length equals 16 residues. The V end lost 3 bases, the J end lost 1 base, and 12 bases lay between the germline ends. The CDR3 bases are TGTGCCACCAGTGATGGTCGGGTGCGAAGCAATCAGCCCCAGCATTTT. Amino acids: CATSDGRVRSNQPQHF.

This clonotype was counted many times. V is TRBV2 and J is TRBJ2-7, with D maybe TRBD1 (5 bases). The germline V gene has CDR1 SNHLY and CDR2 FYNNEI. Trimming removed 6 bases from V and 3 bases from J, with 15 bases in between. This CDR3 region has 14 residues. The CDR3 DNA is TGTGCCAGCAGGGGAATCAAACAGGTCTACGAGCAGTACTTC. Protein: CASRGIKQVYEQYF. The whole variable domain, filled in from reference TRBV2 and TRBJ2-7, reads EPEVTQTPSHQVTQMGQEVILRCVPISNHLYFYWYRQILGQKVEFLVSFYNNEISEKSEIFDDQFSVERPDGSNFTLKIRSTKLEDSAMYFCASRGIKQVYEQYFGPGTRLTVT.

The J gene is TRBJ2-6, the V gene TRBV27; possible D gene TRBD2, 6 bases. Germline values: CDR1 MNHEY, CDR2 SMNVEV (reference sequence). The length of the CDR3 is 18 residues. Trimming removed 3 bases at V and 1 base at J, with 16 bases between. The CDR3 bases are TGTGCCAGCAGTTTGGCGGGGTCTGGGCTGTCTGGGGCCAACGTCCTGACTTTC. It encodes CASSLAGSGLSGANVLTF.

The sample holds many counts of this clonotype. The rearrangement links TRBV28 to TRBJ2-7; D gene unclear. The CDR3 consists of 14 residues. The V end lost 2 bases, the J end lost 3 bases, and 11 bases lay between the germline ends. Per the germline V gene, CDR1 is MDHEN and CDR2 is SYDVKM. The CDR3 region is CASSLSLRVYEQYF. CDR3 DNA sequence: TGTGCCAGCAGTTTAAGTCTCAGAGTCTACGAGCAGTACTTC.

This clonotype was counted ten times or more. This chain links TRBV12-3 or TRBV12-4 with TRBJ1-5; the D is unclear. Trimming took 2 bases from V and 0 from J, leaving 8 bases between them. The CDR3 is 15 residues long. CDR3 residues: CASSLSRDSNQPQHF. The CDR3 coding sequence is TGTGCCAGCAGTTTATCCCGAGATAGCAATCAGCCCCAGCATTTT.

This clonotype was counted between two and nine times. This sequence joins TRBV19 and TRBJ2-2, with D hard to call. The CDR3 contains 15 residues. Trimming removed 4 bases from V and 2 bases from J, with 11 bases in between. CDR1 and CDR2 (germline): LNHDA, SQIVND (reference sequence). CDR3 DNA sequence: TGTGCCAGTAGTACCCCCAGTAGTAACACCGGGGAGCTGTTTTTT. Protein sequence: CASSTPSSNTGELFF.

This clonotype was found a few times. The chain carries TRBV28 and TRBJ2-7, with 8 bases matching TRBD1. Trimming cost V 6 bases and J 2 bases; bases outside gene matches: 9. The CDR3 spans 15 residues. Germline lookup yields CDR1 MDHEN and CDR2 SYDVKM. The CDR3 protein is CASSLGTGPPYEQYF. The CDR3 DNA reads TGTGCCAGCAGCCTTGGGACAGGACCACCCTACGAGCAGTACTTC.

This clonotype was recorded at least ten times. This chain joins TRBV12-5 and TRBJ2-2; unclear D gene. Deletions cut 4 bases from V and 0 bases from J, with 3 bases between. CDR1 and CDR2 (germline): LGHNT, FRNRAP. The CDR3 consists of 13 residues. The CDR3 nucleotides are TGTGCTAGTGGTTCCTCGAACACCGGGGAGCTGTTTTTT. Translated, it gives CASGSSNTGELFF.

This clonotype was found many times. The chain links TRBV12-3 or TRBV12-4 to TRBJ1-1; 7 nucleotides line up with TRBD1. Trimming at V came to 7 bases and at J to 1 base, leaving 3 bases not matched to a gene. The CDR3 consists of 13 residues. CDR3 protein: CASIRDRNTEAFF. In nucleotides, the CDR3 is TGTGCCAGCATACGGGACAGGAACACTGAAGCTTTCTTT.

This clonotype has a count of ten or more. The V gene is TRBV30, the J gene TRBJ2-7; unclear D gene. The germline CDR1 and CDR2 sequences are GTSNPN and SVGIG (reference sequence). This CDR3 spans 14 amino acids. With 0 bases removed from V and 0 bases from J, the gap between germline ends came to 9 bases. This chain's CDR3 is CAWSVGGYSYEQYF. The CDR3 coding sequence is TGTGCCTGGAGTGTAGGTGGTTACTCCTACGAGCAGTACTTC.

This clonotype was detected ten times or more. The chain has TRBV2 and TRBJ2-7; tentative D call: TRBD2 (5 bases). CDR3 size: 12 residues. The V gene's germline CDR1 is SNHLY and CDR2 FYNNEI. The V and J ends lost 3 bases and 5 bases respectively, with 8 bases between them. The CDR3 region is CASSDRGHEQYF. The CDR3 nucleotides are TGTGCCAGCAGTGATAGAGGGCACGAGCAGTACTTC.

This clonotype was seen a handful of times. The V and J genes are TRBV5-1 and TRBJ1-1, with no clear D. Germline-derived CDR1 and CDR2 are SGHRS and YFSETQ. The CDR3 runs 14 residues. Trimming cost V 4 bases and J 8 bases, with 18 bases left between them. CDR3 nucleotides: TGCGCCAGCAGCCCTCGGACGGGAACCGACGAAGCTTTCTTT. Its protein product is CASSPRTGTDEAFF.

Notes on this clonotype: A single base separates this from a much larger clone, so it may be a read error. The chain combines TRBV12-3 or TRBV12-4 with TRBJ1-4; no reliable D call. This CDR3 is built from 17 residues. V shed 3 bases and J shed 4 bases, with 18 bases lying between them. As DNA, the CDR3 is TGTGCCAGCAGTTTGAGAATTGGTGACGCGAATAATGAAAAACTGTTTTTT. Residues: CASSLRIGDANNEKLFF.

This clonotype has more than one count but fewer than ten. The rearrangement links TRBV12-3 or TRBV12-4 to TRBJ1-6, with D unclear. The germline V and J ends were trimmed by 3 bases and 6 bases, with 6 bases remaining between them. This CDR3 has 13 amino acids. For the CDR3, the DNA is TGTGCCAGCAGTTTGAGCAGTAATTCACCCCTCCACTTT. Its translation is CASSLSSNSPLHF.

This clonotype has a count of ten or more. The genes are TRBV2 and TRBJ2-5; unclear D gene. The better agreement between TRBJ2-7 and the DNA end casts doubt on the J call. There are 12 residues in the CDR3. CDR1 and CDR2 from the germline V gene are SNHLY and FYNNEI. The CDR3 DNA follows: TGTGCCAGCAGTATTGAAGGGTACGAGCAGTACTTC. It yields the protein CASSIEGYEQYF.

This clonotype was found many times. V is TRBV28 and J is TRBJ1-2; D gene ambiguous. From germline, CDR1 is MDHEN and CDR2 SYDVKM. The V and J ends lost 5 bases and 5 bases respectively, with 9 bases between them. The CDR3 covers 12 residues. The CDR3, as DNA: TGTGCCAGCAGTCAAGGGAAATATGGCTACACCTTC. Translating it yields CASSQGKYGYTF.

The genes are TRBV20-1 and TRBJ2-1, with D possibly being TRBD2 (6 bases). The CDR3 length is 13 residues. Germline CDR1 DFQATT, CDR2 SNEGSKA (reference sequence). Trimming removed 4 bases at V and 4 bases at J, with 11 bases between. CDR3 region: CSATGGRYNEQFF. The CDR3 bases are TGCAGTGCTACCGGGGGACGTTACAATGAGCAGTTCTTC.

This chain links TRBV29-1 with TRBJ2-7, with 9 bases identical to TRBD2. Germline values: CDR1 SQVTM, CDR2 ANQGSEA. CDR3 length equals 13 residues. V shed 4 bases, J shed 3 bases, and the junction held 4 bases outside the gene matches. The CDR3 DNA is TGCAGCGTTGCGGTGACTAGCGGCTACGAGCAGTACTTC. Translated: CSVAVTSGYEQYF.

This clonotype has more than one count but fewer than ten. The chain is built from TRBV16 and TRBJ1-1; D may be TRBD1 (5 bases). This CDR3 is 14 amino acids long. Germline loops: CDR1 KGHSY, CDR2 FQNENV. V gave up 0 bases and J gave up 1 base, with 6 bases separating them. CDR3 bases: TGTGCCAGCAGCCAATCTGGACAGAACACTGAAGCTTTCTTT. Amino acid sequence: CASSQSGQNTEAFF.

V is TRBV5-4 and J is TRBJ1-1, with D perhaps TRBD1 (6 bases). The CDR3 runs 14 residues. CDR1 and CDR2 (germline): SGHNT, YYREEE (reference sequence). The V end lost 1 base, the J end lost 7 bases, and 14 bases lay between the germline ends. CDR3 sequence reads: CASSLTTGMGEAFF. Written as DNA, the CDR3 is TGTGCCAGCAGCTTGACGACAGGAATGGGTGAAGCTTTCTTT.

This clonotype was seen ten or more times. The V and J genes are TRBV20-1 and TRBJ2-5; possibly TRBD1 or TRBD2 for D (5 bases each). Germline lookup yields CDR1 DFQATT and CDR2 SNEGSKA (reference sequence). The CDR3 extends over 17 amino acids. V was trimmed by 0 bases and J by 2 bases, leaving 19 bases between them. CDR3 residues: CSARDDRLRGGQETQYF. In DNA, the CDR3 is TGCAGTGCTAGAGATGATCGTTTGAGGGGCGGACAAGAGACCCAGTACTTC.

This clonotype was detected only a few times. CDR3 coding DNA: TGTGCCAGCAGTGTGGCTACTAGCGGGCGACCTAGATTGTTCTTC. This codes for CASSVATSGRPRLFF. This sequence joins TRBV6-1 and TRBJ2-1; TRBD2 aligns across 9 bases. With 4 bases clipped from V and 15 bases from J, the junction kept 16 bases outside the gene matches. The V gene's germline CDR1 is MNHNS and CDR2 SASEGT. The CDR3 has 15 amino acids.